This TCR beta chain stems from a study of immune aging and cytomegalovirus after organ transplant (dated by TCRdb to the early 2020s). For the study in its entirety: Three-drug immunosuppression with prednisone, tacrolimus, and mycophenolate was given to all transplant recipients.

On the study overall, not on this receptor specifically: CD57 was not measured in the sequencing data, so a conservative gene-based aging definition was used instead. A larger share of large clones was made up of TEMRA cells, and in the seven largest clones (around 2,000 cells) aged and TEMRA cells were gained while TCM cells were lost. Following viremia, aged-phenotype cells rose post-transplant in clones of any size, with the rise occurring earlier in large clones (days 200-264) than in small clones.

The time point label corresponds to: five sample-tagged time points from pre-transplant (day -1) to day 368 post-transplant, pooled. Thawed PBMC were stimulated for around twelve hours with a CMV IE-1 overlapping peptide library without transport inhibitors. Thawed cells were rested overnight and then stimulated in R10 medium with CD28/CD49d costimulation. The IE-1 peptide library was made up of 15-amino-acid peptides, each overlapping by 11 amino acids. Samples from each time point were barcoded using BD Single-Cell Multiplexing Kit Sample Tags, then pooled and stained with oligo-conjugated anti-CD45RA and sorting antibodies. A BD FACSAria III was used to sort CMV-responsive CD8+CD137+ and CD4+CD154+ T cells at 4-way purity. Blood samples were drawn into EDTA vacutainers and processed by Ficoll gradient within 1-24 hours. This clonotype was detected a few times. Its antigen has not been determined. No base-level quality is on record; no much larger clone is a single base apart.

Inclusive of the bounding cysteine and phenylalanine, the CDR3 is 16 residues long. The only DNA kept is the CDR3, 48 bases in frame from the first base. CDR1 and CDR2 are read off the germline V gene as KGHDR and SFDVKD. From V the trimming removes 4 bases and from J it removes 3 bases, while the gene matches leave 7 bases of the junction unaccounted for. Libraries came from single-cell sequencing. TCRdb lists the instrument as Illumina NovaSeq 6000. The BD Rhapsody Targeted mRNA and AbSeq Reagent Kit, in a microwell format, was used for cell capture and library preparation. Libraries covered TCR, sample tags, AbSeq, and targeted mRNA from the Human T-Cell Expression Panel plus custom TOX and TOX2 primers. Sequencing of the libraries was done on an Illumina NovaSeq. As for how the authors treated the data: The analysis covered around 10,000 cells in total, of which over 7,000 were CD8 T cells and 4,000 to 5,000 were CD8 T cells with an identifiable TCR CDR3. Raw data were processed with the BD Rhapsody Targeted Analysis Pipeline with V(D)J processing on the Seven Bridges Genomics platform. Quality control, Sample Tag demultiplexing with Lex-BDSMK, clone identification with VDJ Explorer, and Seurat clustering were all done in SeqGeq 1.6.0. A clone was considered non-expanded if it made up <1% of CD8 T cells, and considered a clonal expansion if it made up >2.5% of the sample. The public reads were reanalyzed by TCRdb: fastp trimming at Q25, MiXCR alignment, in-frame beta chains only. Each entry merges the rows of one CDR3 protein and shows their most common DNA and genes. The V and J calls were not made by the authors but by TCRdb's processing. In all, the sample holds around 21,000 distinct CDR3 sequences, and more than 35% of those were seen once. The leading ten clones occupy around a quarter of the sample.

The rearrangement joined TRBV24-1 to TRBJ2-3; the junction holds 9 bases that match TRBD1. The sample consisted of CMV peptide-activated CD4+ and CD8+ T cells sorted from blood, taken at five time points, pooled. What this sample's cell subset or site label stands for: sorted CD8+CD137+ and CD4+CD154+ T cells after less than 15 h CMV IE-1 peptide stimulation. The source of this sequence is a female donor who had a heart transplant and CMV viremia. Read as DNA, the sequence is TGTGCCACCAGTGACCCCCTCGGGACAGGGACAGATACGCAGTATTTT. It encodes CATSDPLGTGTDTQYF.